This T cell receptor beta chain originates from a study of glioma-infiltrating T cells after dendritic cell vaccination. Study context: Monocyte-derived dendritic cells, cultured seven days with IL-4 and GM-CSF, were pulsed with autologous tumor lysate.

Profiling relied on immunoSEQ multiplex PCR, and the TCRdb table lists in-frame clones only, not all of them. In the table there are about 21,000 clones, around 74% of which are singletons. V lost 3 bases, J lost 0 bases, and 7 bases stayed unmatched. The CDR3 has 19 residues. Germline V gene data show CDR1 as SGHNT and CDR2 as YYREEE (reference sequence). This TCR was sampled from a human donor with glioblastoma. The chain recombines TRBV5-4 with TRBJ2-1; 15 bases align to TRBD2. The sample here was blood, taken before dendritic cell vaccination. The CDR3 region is CASSSWTSGRAFSYNEQFF. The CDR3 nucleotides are TGTGCCAGCAGCTCATGGACTAGCGGGAGGGCTTTCTCCTACAATGAGCAGTTCTTC.